The next 28 T cell receptor beta chains were all read from a single sample in a study of shared clonotypes between healthy human individuals. The naive CD8 fraction comprised CD45RO-negative cells positively selected for CCR7 and excluded terminally differentiated effector memory CD45RA+ cells. Generated by immunoSEQ multiplex PCR, the TCRdb table keeps only in-frame clones and is missing some. Found here are around 2,000,000 clones, just over 90% of them singletons; the top ten hold 1.5% to 2%. The sequencing sample was made of naive CD8+ T cells from PBMCs. All receptors derive from a man between 18 and 35 years old in good health. Some clones in this sample may be carry-over from other donors' samples.

The J gene is TRBJ2-7, the V gene TRBV7-9; 13 bases agree with TRBD2. Germline CDR1 and CDR2: SEHNR and FQNEAQ (reference sequence). Germline trimming cut 5 bases from V and 6 bases from J; bases unmatched to any gene: 7. The length of the CDR3 is 15 residues. The CDR3 DNA is TGTGCCAGCAGCCAAACGGGACTAGCGGGACGCGAGCAGTACTTC. Protein product: CASSQTGLAGREQYF.

The V gene is TRBV5-1, the J gene TRBJ2-7; 7 nucleotides align to TRBD2. J lost 6 bases, V lost 3 bases, and 12 bases had no gene match. Germline CDR1 SGHRS, CDR2 YFSETQ. This CDR3 has 15 amino acids. CDR3 in amino acids: CASSSPSWGGVEQYF. The CDR3 coding sequence is TGCGCCAGCAGCTCACCCTCCTGGGGGGGGGTCGAGCAGTACTTC.

This chain uses TRBV19 with TRBJ2-6; a possible D gene is TRBD1 (6 bases). The CDR3 is 15 residues long. CDR1 LNHDA and CDR2 SQIVND come from the germline V gene (reference sequence). V was cut by 4 bases and J by 2 bases, with 9 bases left in between. DNA of the CDR3: TGTGCCAGTAGTACTTCAGGGGCTGGGGCCAACGTCCTGACTTTC. This codes for CASSTSGAGANVLTF.

V is TRBV7-9 and J is TRBJ2-1; TRBD1 matches 9 bases. CDR3 length: 14 amino acids. The V segment lost 4 bases and the J segment 5 bases; nucleotides outside the gene matches: 3. The V gene's germline CDR1 is SEHNR and CDR2 FQNEAQ (reference sequence). The DNA for the CDR3 is TGTGCCAGCAGCTCTCGGGACAGGGACAATGAGCAGTTCTTC. Amino acids: CASSSRDRDNEQFF.

Only one count was recorded for this clone. The rearrangement links TRBV7-9 to TRBJ2-2; no clear D. The germline V gene encodes CDR1 SEHNR and CDR2 FQNEAQ (reference sequence). V lost 5 bases and J lost 7, with 8 bases in between. This CDR3 spans 12 amino acids. The CDR3 is CASSPRHGELFF. The CDR3 bases are TGTGCCAGCAGCCCCCGGCACGGGGAGCTGTTTTTT.

This rearrangement joins TRBV6-1 to TRBJ1-4; no definite D call. V was trimmed by 6 bases and J by 3 bases, leaving 8 bases between them. There are 13 residues in the CDR3. Per germline, CDR1 MNHNS and CDR2 SASEGT. The CDR3 spells CASRGWANEKLFF. The CDR3 bases are TGTGCCAGCAGGGGTTGGGCTAATGAAAAACTGTTTTTT.

The chain joins TRBV27 to TRBJ2-7, with TRBD1 matching over 9 bases. CDR1 and CDR2 (germline): MNHEY, SMNVEV (reference sequence). The CDR3 loop spans 14 amino acids. Germline trimming cut 6 bases from V and 4 bases from J; bases unmatched to any gene: 7. The CDR3 DNA reads as TGTGCCAGCAGCCAATTTGGACAGGGGTACGAGCAGTACTTC. It yields the protein CASSQFGQGYEQYF.

V and J are TRBV30 and TRBJ2-7; D might be TRBD1 or TRBD2, each matching 5 bases. V was pared by 5 bases and J by 4 bases, with 12 bases between. Per the germline V gene, CDR1 is GTSNPN and CDR2 is SVGIG (reference sequence). CDR3 length: 12 amino acids. The CDR3 spells CAWGGRGYEQYF. CDR3 sequence (DNA): TGTGCCTGGGGGGGTCGGGGATACGAGCAGTACTTC.

The chain couples TRBV18 to TRBJ2-3, with D perhaps matching TRBD1 or TRBD2 (6 bases each). V was trimmed by 3 bases and J by 9 bases, leaving 22 bases between them. Germline loops: CDR1 KGHSH, CDR2 LQKENI. The length of the CDR3 is 16 residues. CDR3 sequence (DNA): TGTGCCAGCTCACCGGACTGGGGGGCGATAGATTGGACGCAGTATTTT. Residues: CASSPDWGAIDWTQYF.

The J gene is TRBJ2-7, the V gene TRBV7-6; 11 bases are a match to TRBD1. Germline V gives CDR1 SGHVS, CDR2 FNYEAQ. The CDR3 spans 15 residues. The trim removed 1 base at V and 4 bases at J, leaving 3 bases unmatched. CDR3 protein: CASSLVDRGLYEQYF. The CDR3, as DNA: TGTGCCAGCAGCTTAGTGGACAGGGGGCTGTACGAGCAGTACTTC.

V is TRBV5-1 and J is TRBJ1-2; D gene uncertain. This CDR3 has 14 amino acids. The germline V gene encodes CDR1 SGHRS and CDR2 YFSETQ. V lost 8 bases to trimming and J lost 4 bases, with 18 bases between them. The CDR3 DNA reads TGCGCCAGTTCGACACGGCTGGGAGGCTATGGCTACACCTTC. Encoded protein: CASSTRLGGYGYTF. The full variable domain, in which reference TRBV5-1 and TRBJ1-2 provide the parts outside the CDR3, is KAGVTQTPRYLIKTRGQQVTLSCSPISGHRSVSWYQQTPGQGLQFLFEYFSETQRNKGNFPGRFSGRQFSNSRSEMNVSTLELGDSALYLCASSTRLGGYGYTFGSGTRLTVV.

In nucleotides, the CDR3 is TGTGCCAGCAGCCCCCGGTGGGGTCATCCTATGAACACTGAAGCTTTCTTT. Its protein is CASSPRWGHPMNTEAFF. The chain carries TRBV9 and TRBJ1-1; D ambiguous. Germline CDR1 reads SGDLS; CDR2 reads YYNGEE. V was clipped by 4 bases and J by 0 bases, with 19 bases between them. CDR3 length equals 17 residues.

V gene TRBV19 combines with J gene TRBJ2-5, with 9 bases fitting TRBD1. Per germline, CDR1 LNHDA and CDR2 SQIVND (reference sequence). V gave up 5 bases and J gave up 2 bases; unmatched junction bases: 3. There are 14 residues in the CDR3. The DNA for the CDR3 is TGTGCCAGTAGTCAGACAGGGGGTCAAGAGACCCAGTACTTC. Its protein product is CASSQTGGQETQYF.

The V gene is TRBV6-1, the J gene TRBJ2-7; unclear D gene. The V end was cut by 5 bases, the J end by 1 base, with 12 bases between. The CDR3 totals 14 residues. Germline V gene lookup returns CDR1 MNHNS and CDR2 SASEGT. CDR3 nucleotide sequence: TGTGCCAGCAGTATCAGTTACCCTTCCTACGAGCAGTACTTC. Translating it yields CASSISYPSYEQYF.

J is TRBJ1-2 and V is TRBV5-1, with D possibly matching TRBD1 (6 bases). The CDR3 length is 14 residues. Per germline, CDR1 SGHRS and CDR2 YFSETQ. V dropped 3 bases and J dropped 5 bases, with 14 bases sitting between them. CDR3 in amino acids: CASSYPGEGYGYTF. The CDR3 nucleotides read TGCGCCAGCAGCTACCCAGGGGAAGGGTATGGCTACACCTTC.

The chain employs TRBV7-2 and TRBJ2-7; no definite D call. This CDR3 spans 14 amino acids. Trimming shortened V by 2 bases and J by 1 base, and 9 bases separated the two germline ends. Germline V CDR1 and CDR2: SGHTA, FQGNSA. DNA of the CDR3: TGTGCCAGCAGCTTACAGGTGCAGTCCTACGAGCAGTACTTC. Translation: CASSLQVQSYEQYF.

Written as DNA, the CDR3 is TGTGCCAGCAGTGAAGCCTGGGGCAATCAGCCCCAGCATTTT. As protein: CASSEAWGNQPQHF. V is TRBV6-1 and J is TRBJ1-5; D ambiguous. Germline CDR1 and CDR2: MNHNS and SASEGT. V lost 0 bases, J lost 2 bases, and 5 bases lay in between. CDR3 length: 14 residues.

The CDR3 bases are TGTGCCAGCATGCTTGAGGGGAGTGGTAATGAGCAGTTCTTC. It encodes CASMLEGSGNEQFF. The chain has TRBV2 and TRBJ2-1, with D perhaps given as TRBD1 or TRBD2 (5 bases each). The CDR3 spans 14 residues. V lost 7 bases and J 7 bases, leaving 17 bases between the germline ends. CDR1 is SNHLY, CDR2 FYNNEI, per germline.

This clone has only one observation. The chain couples TRBV27 to TRBJ1-4; D is unresolved. Deletions cut 3 bases from V and 1 base from J, with 12 bases between. The CDR3 sequence is 16 residues long. Germline CDR1 is MNHEY and CDR2 is SMNVEV (reference sequence). CDR3 sequence reads: CASSFRNRLTNEKLFF. The CDR3, as DNA: TGTGCCAGCAGTTTCAGGAACCGCCTAACTAATGAAAAACTGTTTTTT.

The rearrangement links TRBV7-8 to TRBJ2-1; D gene unclear. This CDR3 comprises 10 residues. Germline CDR1 is SGHVS and CDR2 is FQNEAQ. The ends were cut back, 5 bases at V and 10 bases at J, with 6 bases in the middle. This CDR3 reads CASSAREQFF. The DNA for the CDR3 is TGTGCCAGCAGCGCCCGGGAGCAGTTCTTC.

The J gene is TRBJ2-7, the V gene TRBV10-3, with D maybe TRBD2 (5 bases). Germline lookup yields CDR1 ENHRY and CDR2 SYGVKD. V shed 3 bases and J shed 2 bases, with 11 bases lying between them. This CDR3 is 14 amino acids long. The CDR3 region has the DNA TGTGCCATCAGTGAAGCCCTAGCCCCCTACGAGCAGTACTTC. Its protein is CAISEALAPYEQYF.

The chain links TRBV5-1 to TRBJ1-1; D is perhaps TRBD1 (5 bases). Germline V lookup: CDR1 SGHRS, CDR2 YFSETQ. With 4 bases removed from V and 0 bases from J, the gap between germline ends came to 10 bases. This CDR3 comprises 14 residues. The CDR3 loop reads CASSPRDLNTEAFF. The DNA for the CDR3 is TGCGCCAGCAGCCCCAGGGACTTGAACACTGAAGCTTTCTTT.

The chain couples TRBV13 to TRBJ1-2; TRBD1 matches at 11 bases. Unmatched junction bases numbered 9, after V lost 5 bases and J lost 4 bases. The CDR3 loop spans 16 amino acids. Germline V lookup: CDR1 PRHDT, CDR2 FYEKMQ (reference sequence). The DNA of the CDR3 is TGTGCCAGCAGCAGAAGGGACAGGGGGATTGGCTATGGCTACACCTTC. Protein product: CASSRRDRGIGYGYTF.

CDR3 sequence reads: CASSRVGLSTDTQYF. In nucleotides, the CDR3 is TGTGCCAGCAGTAGGGTGGGGTTAAGCACAGATACGCAGTATTTT. The chain couples TRBV27 to TRBJ2-3; D gene uncertain. V was clipped by 5 bases and J by 0 bases, with 12 bases between them. This CDR3 has 15 amino acids. CDR1 is MNHEY and CDR2 is SMNVEV in the germline V gene (reference sequence).

This clone was counted a few times. The CDR3 DNA reads TGTGCCAGCAGCCTAGACACCATATATTTT. This codes for CASSLDTIYF. The rearrangement links TRBV7-9 to TRBJ1-3; D gene unclear. With 5 bases removed from V and 8 bases from J, the gap between germline ends came to 4 bases. The CDR3 sequence is 10 residues long. CDR1 and CDR2 from the germline V gene are SEHNR and FQNEAQ (reference sequence).

The chain carries TRBV6-5 and TRBJ2-7; D may match TRBD1 or TRBD2 (5 bases each). Trimming took off 6 bases at V and 0 bases at J, with 12 bases between the two ends. The germline V gene has CDR1 MNHEY and CDR2 SVGAGI. CDR3 length: 14 amino acids. In DNA, the CDR3 is TGTGCCAGCAGCAAATGGGACGGCTCCTACGAGCAGTACTTC. Encoded protein: CASSKWDGSYEQYF.

The J gene is TRBJ2-7, the V gene TRBV27; a weak D match, TRBD2 (5 bases). The CDR3 sequence is 15 residues long. Germline V lookup: CDR1 MNHEY, CDR2 SMNVEV (reference sequence). V lost 6 bases to trimming and J lost 1 base, with 16 bases between them. The CDR3 loop reads CASSPDLAGSYEQYF. The CDR3 bases are TGTGCCAGCAGCCCCGACCTAGCCGGGTCCTACGAGCAGTACTTC.

This rearrangement joins TRBV5-6 to TRBJ1-2; D is unresolved. V dropped 3 bases and J dropped 3 bases, with 15 bases sitting between them. The CDR3 totals 15 residues. Germline CDR1 reads SGHDT; CDR2 reads YYEEEE. The CDR3 DNA reads TGTGCCAGCAGCTCGAGGACCGACCCGTACTATGGCTACACCTTC. It specifies CASSSRTDPYYGYTF.